The T cell receptor beta chain described here comes from a study of blood T cell repertoires in COVID-19. The V gene end was trimmed by 7 bases and the J gene end by 4 bases; junction bases not matched to a gene: 12. This CDR3 spans 15 amino acids. CDR1 and CDR2 from the germline V gene are MNHEY and SVGAGI. Per the original data handling: Reference gene primer amplification gave nucleated cell count estimates. Measured with immunoSEQ multiplex PCR; TCRdb has only the in-frame clones, and not every one. Clone size and the V and J calls come from that table; the DNA yielded D and trimming. The sample has 150,000 to 200,000 clones, roughly 86% seen once.

V gene TRBV6-5 combines with J gene TRBJ2-5; 7 nucleotides line up with TRBD1. The receptor's source is a man younger than 35 with acute or convalescent COVID-19. Sequenced input: peripheral blood. The CDR3 DNA reads TGTGCCAGCACCCGAACGGGACAGTTGGGAGAGACCCAGTACTTC. It is translated as CASTRTGQLGETQYF.